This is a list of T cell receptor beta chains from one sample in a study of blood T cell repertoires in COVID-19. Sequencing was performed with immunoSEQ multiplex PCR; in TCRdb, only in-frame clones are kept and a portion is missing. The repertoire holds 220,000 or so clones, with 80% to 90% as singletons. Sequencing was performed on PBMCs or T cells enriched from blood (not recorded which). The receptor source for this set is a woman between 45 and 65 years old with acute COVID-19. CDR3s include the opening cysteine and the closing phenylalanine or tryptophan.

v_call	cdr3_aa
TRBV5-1	CASSPGVLQETQYF
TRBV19	CASRGTGTNTDTQYF
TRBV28	CASSLESGGNQPQHF
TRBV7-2	CASSLAGTGISEAFF
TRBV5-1	CASSLAVMNRGLSGQYF
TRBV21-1	CASSSGTGDNPNYGYTF
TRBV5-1	CASSPLSRANTGELFF
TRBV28	CASSLSPGRGQPQHF
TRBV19	CASSIPGRLGTDTQYF
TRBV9	CASSRQDSYEQYF
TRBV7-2	CASSLGQPYGYTF
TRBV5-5	CASSSRTGTDTQYF
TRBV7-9	CASSPWGQGANEQFF
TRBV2	CASRAGVYNEQFF
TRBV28	CASNPGLSRYEQFF
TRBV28	CASTSGGWYTEAFF
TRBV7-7	CASSSAGGRTSTDTQYF
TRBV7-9	CASSPAGAQNTEAFF
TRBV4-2	CASSPGTGHADSIYF
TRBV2	CASSETTSGRANKNTQYF
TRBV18	CASSPGLAGVGEQYF
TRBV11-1	CASSSHTGQYTGELFF
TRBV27	CASSSLYPTLNQPQHF
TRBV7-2	CASSLAGQESYEQYF
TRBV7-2	CASHNRQVYGYTF
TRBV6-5	CASSYTLAGGGNEQFF
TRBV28	CASRSRGQTEQYF
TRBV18	CASSPPSYNEQFF
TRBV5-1	CASSLGQPYGYTF
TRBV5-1	CASSPGQGPYGYTF
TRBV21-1	CASSKSSTSSGSSYEQYF
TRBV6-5	CASSRTDPREAFF
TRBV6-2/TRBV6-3	CASSYLSHPGAETQYF
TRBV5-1	CASSRETGGGNTIYF
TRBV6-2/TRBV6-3	CASSYIGRGDTQYF